The clone carrying this TCR beta chain was seen more than once but under ten times. The source of the sample is a study of identical twins. With 5 bases clipped from V and 7 bases from J, the junction kept 12 bases outside the gene matches. The CDR3 is 16 residues long. Germline V gives CDR1 SEHNR, CDR2 FQNEAQ (reference sequence). Template switching introduced a universal primer site, and the cDNA bore unique molecular identifiers. TCRdb re-called the 5' RACE reads through MiXCR, storing one row per CDR3 protein. Among 650,000 to 750,000 distinct CDR3 sequences listed, around 20% were seen once. The same data also contributed to another study, on T cells expressing NK-cell markers. As that study records: The study left the HCMV specificity of expanded NKG2C+ T cell clones unresolved.

The sample taken for sequencing was PBMCs. This clonotype was sampled from a woman aged 18-29 years in good health. The chain uses TRBV7-9 and TRBJ2-1, with TRBD2 matching over 9 bases. The CDR3 nucleotides read TGTGCCAGCAGCGTGATTGGCGGGGGGGTGAGGAATGAGCAGTTCTTC. It yields the protein CASSVIGGGVRNEQFF.